This TCR beta chain derives from a study of blood T cell repertoires in COVID-19 (TCRdb year 2020). As for the study more broadly: Samples covering the acute and convalescent phases of COVID-19 were provided by collaborators in the United States, Italy and Spain. The material from the prospective study consisted of cDNA or gDNA derived from T cells, B-cell-depleted T cells, or PBMCs. Subjects who had been exposed to COVID-19, were actively infected with it, or had recovered from it provided the deeply sampled blood TCRbeta repertoires that made up the dataset. The repertoires were released in a freely available public database meant as a resource for research on the immune response to SARS-CoV-2. The samples were drawn from the first 160 participants of the ongoing ImmuneRACE study and from over 950 subjects provided by 6 global collaborators. Sample metadata almost always included a de-identified subject ID, COVID-19 status, age in years and sex. Where available, HLA class I and class II types were taken from metadata supplied by the sample provider and were not determined by assay-based typing. Results and caveats for the whole study, not just this receptor: Clinical and demographic metadata were provided uncurated, with the amount varying by source and participant.

CDR1 SNHLY and CDR2 FYNNEI are derived from the germline V gene. The CDR3 contains 16 residues, cysteine and phenylalanine counted. CDR3 DNA is the only sequence kept; it has 48 bases, read in frame from the first base. V is shortened by 3 bases, J by 0 bases, and the region joining them spans 11 bases. Notes on this clone: Its antigen target is currently unknown. No much larger clonotype is one base removed from it; base qualities were not supplied.

The immunoSEQ Assay, a bias-controlled multiplex PCR, was used to amplify TCRbeta CDR3 regions from genomic DNA. From the authors' description of their analysis: Nucleated cell counts per sample were estimated from amplification of reference gene primers within the assay. Sequence reads were collapsed and filtered to measure the absolute abundance of every unique TCRbeta CDR3 rearrangement. For each sample, productive Simpson clonality was calculated as the square root of Simpson's diversity index across productive rearrangements. This immuneACCESS table, as held by TCRdb, lists in-frame sequences with V and J called but not all clones. Of the missing ones, under half trace to an unresolved V gene in checked studies; the others have no known cause. The DNA gave D and trimming, while V, J and clone size come from that table. The sample table shows roughly 150,000 clones, and approximately 88% are seen once. In total, the top ten clones hold roughly 5% of the sample.

Participants in the prospective study were aged about 18 to 95 years, lived in 20 to 30 United States geographic areas, and enrolled through a virtual design. Cohort assignment in the prospective study relied on participant-reported clinical history from a screening survey and a study questionnaire. Exposed participants were defined as having been in contact with someone with a PCR-confirmed or clinician-diagnosed COVID-19 case within 2 weeks of study entry. Each participant in the prospective study had whole blood, serum and a nasopharyngeal or oropharyngeal swab collected by mobile phlebotomists. Additional blood draws and questionnaires over an approximately two-month period could optionally be provided by prospective study participants. Before DNA extraction, blood samples from the prospective study were shipped at room temperature or frozen.

The rearrangement combines TRBV2 with TRBJ2-2, with TRBD1 tentatively as D gene (6 bases match). The TCR sequence derives from a man aged 70 or older who had been exposed to COVID-19. Sequencing input: PBMCs or T cells enriched from blood (not recorded which). CDR3 protein: CASSEPGHSNTGELFF. The DNA sequence follows: TGTGCCAGCAGTGAGCCGGGACACTCGAACACCGGGGAGCTGTTTTTT.